The 5 T cell receptor beta chains below were found in one sample sequenced in a study of shared clonotypes between healthy human individuals. The repertoire was sequenced with immunoSEQ multiplex PCR; TCRdb's copy has only in-frame clones and lacks some. The sample shows about 1.1 million clones, about 80% of them seen only once. Sequenced input: memory CD4+ T cells from PBMCs. Documented subset: CD45RA-negative fraction. Receptors originate from a man aged 18 to 29 in good health. Some clones in this sample may be carry-over from other donors' samples.

V and J are TRBV10-3 and TRBJ2-5; no firm D call. Germline loops: CDR1 ENHRY, CDR2 SYGVKD. Trimming removed 0 bases from V and 6 bases from J, with 5 bases in between. This CDR3 region has 12 residues. The CDR3 DNA reads as TGTGCCATCAGTGAGTCGTTTAAGACCCAGTACTTC. Its protein is CAISESFKTQYF.

This chain connects TRBV28 to TRBJ2-5; possibly TRBD2 for D (7 bases). The V gene lost 3 bases and the J gene lost 4 bases, with 15 bases spanning the gap. The CDR3 has 15 residues. Germline V gives CDR1 MDHEN, CDR2 SYDVKM. CDR3 residues: CASSLRGGLSETQYF. The CDR3 DNA is TGTGCCAGCAGTTTGAGGGGGGGTTTGTCAGAGACCCAGTACTTC. Full variable domain (rest looked up from reference TRBV28 and TRBJ2-5): DVKVTQSSRYLVKRTGEKVFLECVQDMDHENMFWYRQDPGLGLRLIYFSYDVKMKEKGDIPEGYSVSREKKERFSLILESASTNQTSMYLCASSLRGGLSETQYFGPGTRLLVL.

This clone was found a few times. The V and J genes are TRBV28 and TRBJ2-3, with 7 bases that match TRBD1. This CDR3 comprises 15 residues. After removal of 11 bases from V and 2 bases from J, the junction contained 13 bases not matched to a gene. CDR1 is MDHEN, CDR2 SYDVKM, per germline. CDR3 sequence reads: CASHRGRTPTDTQYF. CDR3 DNA: TGTGCCTCCCACAGGGGTAGGACCCCCACAGATACGCAGTATTTT.

A few counts support this clone. This chain uses TRBV9 with TRBJ2-1, with a possible D match to TRBD2 (6 bases). The CDR3 length is 16 residues. Germline V lookup: CDR1 SGDLS, CDR2 YYNGEE. Trimming took 3 bases from V and 6 from J, leaving 19 bases between them. The CDR3 nucleotides are TGTGCCAGCAGCGCCACGCTACTGACTAGTAGCAATGAGCAGTTCTTC. Translating gives CASSATLLTSSNEQFF.

The chain employs TRBV6-5 and TRBJ1-1, with D unclear. The CDR3 sequence is 15 residues long. The V end lost 2 bases, the J end lost 0 bases, and 10 bases lay between the germline ends. Germline values: CDR1 MNHEY, CDR2 SVGAGI. The CDR3 sequence: CASSYTGGMNTEAFF. Written as DNA, the CDR3 is TGTGCCAGCAGTTACACGGGAGGTATGAACACTGAAGCTTTCTTT.